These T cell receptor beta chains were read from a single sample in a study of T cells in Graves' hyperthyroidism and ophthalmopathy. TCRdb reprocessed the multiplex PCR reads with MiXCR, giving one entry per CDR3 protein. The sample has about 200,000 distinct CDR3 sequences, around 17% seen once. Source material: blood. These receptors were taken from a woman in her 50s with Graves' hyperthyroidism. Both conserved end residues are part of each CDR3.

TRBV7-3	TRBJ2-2	CASSLTGFGGRPNTGELFF
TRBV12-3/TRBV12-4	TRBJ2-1	CASSLRLGVEGEQFF
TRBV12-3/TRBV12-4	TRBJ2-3	CASSLSGGILSTDTQYF
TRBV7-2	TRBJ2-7	CASSLARGLLTYEQYF
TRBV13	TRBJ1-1	CASSFRQSMNTEAFF
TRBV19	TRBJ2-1	CASRGLADNEQFF
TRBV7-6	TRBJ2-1	CASSLWGRANAKYNEQFF
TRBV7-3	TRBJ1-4	CASSPGQAGEEKLFF
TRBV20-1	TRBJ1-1	CSARGGPVNTEAFF
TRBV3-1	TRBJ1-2	CASSSTGYDGYTF
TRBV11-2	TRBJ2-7	CASSLDWASGAYGQYF